These T cell receptor beta chains were read from a single sample in a study of OX40 agonist ivuxolimab in advanced cancers. Method: immunoSEQ multiplex PCR; TCRdb's copy keeps in-frame clones and lacks some. The sample consists of roughly 73,000 clones, around 90% of them appearing once. Material: CD4+ or CD8+ T cells sorted from blood, obtained in a trial of the OX40 agonist ivuxolimab. The receptors come from an adult with an advanced solid tumor such as melanoma, head and neck, liver or kidney cancer. Each CDR3 is given with its conserved first and last residue. D genes are given only for firm matches. Clone size is not always given. Where it is, it says once, few, many or a class for expanded clones.

V gene	clone size	D gene	CDR3 length	J gene	CDR3 DNA	CDR3 protein
TRBV27	NA	TRBD2	19	TRBJ2-2	TGTGCCAGCAGTTTTTCGGGACTAGCGGGGGGGCGTTTCACCGGGGAGCTGTTTTTT	CASSFSGLAGGRFTGELFF
TRBV5-5	NA	TRBD2	16	TRBJ2-2	TGTGCCAGCAGCGTCCTAGCGGGGGCGGACACCGGGGAGCTGTTTTTT	CASSVLAGADTGELFF
TRBV10-3	few	NA	13	TRBJ2-5	TGTGCCATCAGTGATGTGGTTACAGAGACCCAGTACTTC	CAISDVVTETQYF
TRBV10-1	once	TRBD2	16	TRBJ2-7	TGCGCCAGCAGTGAGGGGAAGGTTAGCGGGGGTTACGAGCAGTACTTC	CASSEGKVSGGYEQYF
TRBV19	once	NA	15	TRBJ1-1	TGTGCCAGTAGTTCCTTCGGCTCTGAGAACACTGAAGCTTTCTTT	CASSSFGSENTEAFF
TRBV19	once	TRBD1	17	TRBJ1-5	TGTGCCAGTAGTTCTCTTACCGGGACAGGGGGCAATCAGCCCCAGCATTTT	CASSSLTGTGGNQPQHF
TRBV7-2	once	NA	13	TRBJ1-1	TGTGCCAGCAGCCCGGTTTGGAGCACTGAAGCTTTCTTT	CASSPVWSTEAFF
TRBV7-9	few	NA	14	TRBJ1-1	TGTGCCAGCAGCTTAGGGCACGTGAACACTGAAGCTTTCTTT	CASSLGHVNTEAFF
TRBV27	once	NA	14	TRBJ2-7	TGTGCCAGCAGTTTAGTGGGGGCCAACTACGAGCAGTACTTC	CASSLVGANYEQYF
TRBV6-6	NA	NA	14	TRBJ1-3	TGTGCCAGCATCCAAGGGGGGAGTGGAAACACCATATATTTT	CASIQGGSGNTIYF
TRBV11-2	NA	NA	14	TRBJ1-1	TGTGCCAGCAGCTCCGGACGGACGAACACTGAAGCTTTCTTT	CASSSGRTNTEAFF
TRBV27	NA	TRBD1	13	TRBJ2-5	TGTGCCAGCAGGGGACAGACCCAAGAGACCCAGTACTTC	CASRGQTQETQYF
TRBV5-1	few	TRBD1	14	TRBJ1-2	TGCGCCAGCGGACGACAGGGGCCTGACTATGGCTACACCTTC	CASGRQGPDYGYTF
TRBV30	NA	TRBD2	15	TRBJ2-1	TGTGCCTGGAGTGTACGGGGGGGTGGACACAATGAGCAGTTCTTC	CAWSVRGGGHNEQFF
TRBV11-2	NA	TRBD1	17	TRBJ1-3	TGTGCCAGCAGCTTAGAGGGGACAGGAGTCTCTGGAAACACCATATATTTT	CASSLEGTGVSGNTIYF
TRBV10-1	once	NA	13	TRBJ2-5	TGCGCCAGCAGTGAGACAGTACAAGAGACCCAGTACTTC	CASSETVQETQYF
TRBV28	NA	NA	14	TRBJ1-4	TGTGCCAGCAGTTTAGTTGGGACGACCGAAAAACTGTTTTTT	CASSLVGTTEKLFF
TRBV19	NA	NA	12	TRBJ1-5	TGTGCCAGTAGTGGGGACGATCAGCCCCAGCATTTT	CASSGDDQPQHF
TRBV11-2	NA	TRBD1	15	TRBJ2-1	TGTGCCAGCAGCTGGCGACAGGGGATTTACAATGAGCAGTTCTTC	CASSWRQGIYNEQFF
TRBV5-5	NA	NA	14	TRBJ1-2	TGTGCCAGCAGCTTAACGGGGACATCTGATGGCTACACCTTC	CASSLTGTSDGYTF
TRBV5-1	NA	NA	13	TRBJ1-1	TGCGCCAGCAGCGCGGAGCCAGGCTCTGAAGCTTTCTTT	CASSAEPGSEAFF
TRBV7-2	NA	NA	15	TRBJ1-4	TGTGCCAGCAGCCCCCGACGGACCCAGAATGAAAAACTGTTTTTT	CASSPRRTQNEKLFF
TRBV4-1	NA	TRBD2	17	TRBJ2-5	TGCGCCAGCAGCCAAGTGGGGCTAGCGGGCTTTCAAAAGACCCAGTACTTC	CASSQVGLAGFQKTQYF
TRBV7-2	few	NA	16	TRBJ1-5	TGTGCCAGCAGCTTTACAGGGCAGTATAGCAATCAGCCCCAGCATTTT	CASSFTGQYSNQPQHF
TRBV5-1	NA	TRBD1	15	TRBJ1-4	TGCGCCAGCAGCCCGAATACGGGACAGGAGCAAAAACTGTTTTTT	CASSPNTGQEQKLFF
TRBV2	NA	TRBD1	15	TRBJ1-1	TGTGCCAGCGGGCGAGAGGGACAGAGGAACACTGAAGCTTTCTTT	CASGREGQRNTEAFF